Below are 27 T cell receptor beta chains sequenced from a single sample in a study of T-cell memory formation after mild COVID-19. A single record per CDR3 protein comes from TCRdb applying MiXCR to the 5' RACE reads. Of a few hundred thousand distinct CDR3 sequences detected, around 21% appear once; the ten largest clones hold around an eighth. The sample consisted of PBMCs or a T cell subset sorted from them (not recorded which). The receptor source for this set is an adult woman who had mild COVID-19 (a few samples of this study predate the infection). Cell type and time point are not known.

There are a few counts of this clonotype. The chain couples TRBV4-1 to TRBJ2-7; the match to TRBD1 covers 12 bases. This CDR3 has 15 amino acids. Germline V gene data show CDR1 as MGHRA and CDR2 as YSYEKL. Germline trimming cut 4 bases from V and 2 bases from J; bases unmatched to any gene: 3. The CDR3 loop is CASSRGQGAPYEQYF. CDR3 coding DNA: TGCGCCAGCAGCCGGGGACAGGGGGCCCCCTACGAGCAGTACTTC.

This clonotype was detected a few times. The genes are TRBV9 and TRBJ2-2; 8 positions agree with TRBD1. The CDR3 spans 16 residues. Germline V gives CDR1 SGDLS, CDR2 YYNGEE. V shed 5 bases and J 7 bases; nucleotides not matched to a gene: 13. DNA for the CDR3: TGTGCCAGCAGTCAACCCCGGACAGGGAAGTTCGGGGAGCTGTTTTTT. It is translated as CASSQPRTGKFGELFF. Using reference TRBV9 and TRBJ2-2 for the parts outside the CDR3, the full variable domain is DSGVTQTPKHLITATGQRVTLRCSPRSGDLSVYWYQQSLDQGLQFLIQYYNGEERAKGNILERFSAQQFPDLHSELNLSSLELGDSALYFCASSQPRTGKFGELFFGEGSRLTVL.

This rearrangement joins TRBV7-9 to TRBJ1-4; 7 bases match TRBD1. CDR1 and CDR2 from the germline V gene are SEHNR and FQNEAQ (reference sequence). This CDR3 region has 15 residues. Trimming took 0 bases from V and 8 from J; bases not matched to a gene: 6. CDR3 residues: CASSLAAGGTEKLFF. The CDR3, as DNA: TGTGCCAGCAGCTTAGCAGCAGGGGGAACCGAAAAACTGTTTTTT.

This clonotype was counted between two and nine times. The chain employs TRBV20-1 and TRBJ2-2; D is ambiguous. V shed 0 bases and J shed 1 base, with 9 bases lying between them. This CDR3 has 15 amino acids. Germline V gene sequence: CDR1 DFQATT, CDR2 SNEGSKA (reference sequence). The CDR3 protein is CSARERLQNTGELFF. CDR3 bases: TGCAGTGCTAGAGAGAGACTTCAGAACACCGGGGAGCTGTTTTTT.

This clonotype was seen more than once but under ten times. The chain is built from TRBV5-1 and TRBJ2-1; 12 nucleotides match TRBD2. The ends lost 1 base at V and 0 bases at J; junction bases unmatched: 8. The length of the CDR3 is 19 residues. Germline V CDR1 and CDR2: SGHRS, YFSETQ. The CDR3 sequence is CASSLTGLAGLSSYNEQFF. The CDR3 DNA sequence: TGCGCCAGCAGCTTGACGGGACTAGCGGGCCTCAGCTCCTACAATGAGCAGTTCTTC. Full variable domain (remainder filled in from reference TRBV5-1 and TRBJ2-1): KAGVTQTPRYLIKTRGQQVTLSCSPISGHRSVSWYQQTPGQGLQFLFEYFSETQRNKGNFPGRFSGRQFSNSRSEMNVSTLELGDSALYLCASSLTGLAGLSSYNEQFFGPGTRLTVL.

This chain joins TRBV5-6 and TRBJ1-2; D gene ambiguous. V was pared by 3 bases and J by 8 bases, with 17 bases between. The germline V gene encodes CDR1 SGHDT and CDR2 YYEEEE. This CDR3 comprises 14 residues. The CDR3 nucleotides are TGTGCCAGCAGCTCCTCATCCGCCCCCGACGGCTACACCTTC. Its protein product is CASSSSSAPDGYTF. The full variable domain, in which reference TRBV5-6 and TRBJ1-2 provide the parts outside the CDR3, is DAGVTQSPTHLIKTRGQQVTLRCSPKSGHDTVSWYQQALGQGPQFIFQYYEEEERQRGNFPDRFSGHQFPNYSSELNVNALLLGDSALYLCASSSSSAPDGYTFGSGTRLTVV.

The rearrangement joins TRBV6-2 or TRBV6-3 to TRBJ2-7, with 9 bases identical to TRBD2. Per the germline V gene, CDR1 is MNHEY and CDR2 is SVGEGT. V trimming: 8 bases; J trimming: 0 bases; junction bases outside the gene matches: 11. This CDR3 comprises 16 residues. The CDR3 protein is CASQHFAGGSSYEQYF. The CDR3 DNA reads TGTGCCAGCCAACACTTCGCGGGGGGGAGCTCCTACGAGCAGTACTTC.

The genes are TRBV23-1 and TRBJ2-3; D possibly corresponds to TRBD1 (5 bases). TRBV23-1 is known as an ORF, though its function is uncertain. V was trimmed by 9 bases and J by 2 bases, leaving 15 bases between them. This CDR3 contains 14 residues. The CDR3 spells CASRQNWDTDTQYF. The CDR3 bases are TGCGCCAGTAGACAGAACTGGGACACAGATACGCAGTATTTT.

CDR3 amino acids: CASSLGETTEAFF. Written as DNA, the CDR3 is TGTGCCAGCAGCTTAGGAGAAACCACTGAAGCTTTCTTT. V gene TRBV7-6 combines with J gene TRBJ1-1; the D is unclear. In germline, CDR1 is SGHVS, CDR2 FNYEAQ. There are 13 residues in the CDR3. V lost 1 base and J lost 4, with 7 bases in between.

J is TRBJ2-7 and V is TRBV5-1; D uncertain. The CDR3 has 15 amino acids. Trimming cost V 5 bases and J 3 bases, with 18 bases left between them. Germline V gene lookup returns CDR1 SGHRS and CDR2 YFSETQ. The CDR3 sequence: CASRVDPAPLYEQYF. As DNA, the CDR3 is TGCGCCAGCAGGGTTGACCCAGCGCCACTCTACGAGCAGTACTTC. The entire variable domain, with the rest obtained from reference TRBV5-1 and TRBJ2-7, is as follows: KAGVTQTPRYLIKTRGQQVTLSCSPISGHRSVSWYQQTPGQGLQFLFEYFSETQRNKGNFPGRFSGRQFSNSRSEMNVSTLELGDSALYLCASRVDPAPLYEQYFGPGTRLTVT.

This clonotype has only a few counts. The chain employs TRBV4-3 and TRBJ2-5, with unresolved D. The V gene's germline CDR1 is LGHNA and CDR2 YSLEER. V lost 0 bases and J lost 9, with 17 bases in between. The CDR3 loop spans 15 amino acids. This chain's CDR3 is CASSQDYGAAGAQYF. CDR3 sequence (DNA): TGCGCCAGCAGCCAAGATTACGGTGCCGCTGGGGCCCAGTACTTC.

This clonotype was seen only a few times. The chain is built from TRBV4-2 and TRBJ2-2; D is unclear. The CDR3 is 14 amino acids. CDR1 is LGHNA and CDR2 is YNFKEQ in the germline V gene. Trimming removed 3 bases from V and 1 base from J, with 6 bases in between. CDR3 in amino acids: CASSHGRNTGELFF. The CDR3 region has the DNA TGTGCCAGCAGCCACGGTAGGAACACCGGGGAGCTGTTTTTT.

This clonotype was seen a few times. The rearrangement joins TRBV20-1 to TRBJ2-7, with 10 bases matching TRBD1. Germline loops: CDR1 DFQATT, CDR2 SNEGSKA (reference sequence). V gave up 3 bases and J gave up 5 bases; unmatched junction bases: 7. The CDR3 sequence is 14 residues long. The chain's CDR3 is CSARRGQGLNEQYF. CDR3 DNA sequence: TGCAGTGCTAGGCGGGGACAGGGGCTTAACGAGCAGTACTTC.

The table lists this clonotype with a count of one. A much larger clone is a single base away; this may be a read error. V and J are TRBV29-1 and TRBJ1-1; tentative D call: TRBD1 (5 bases). Germline V lookup: CDR1 SQVTM, CDR2 ANQGSEA. The CDR3 spans 10 residues. The V gene lost 7 bases and the J gene lost 7 bases, with 10 bases spanning the gap. For the CDR3, the DNA is TGCAGCGCCGGGACGTGTGAAGCTTTCTTT. Translation gives CSAGTCEAFF. The full variable domain, in which reference TRBV29-1 and TRBJ1-1 provide the parts outside the CDR3, is SAVISQKPSRDICQRGTSLTIQCQVDSQVTMMFWYRQQPGQSLTLIATANQGSEATYESGFVIDKFPISRPNLTFSTLTVSNMSPEDSSIYLCSAGTCEAFFGQGTRLTVV.

The gene calls are TRBV25-1 and TRBJ2-1, with 11 bases aligning to TRBD2. Germline values: CDR1 MGHDK, CDR2 SYGVNS. This CDR3 has 15 residues. J was trimmed by 8 bases and V by 8 bases; bases with no gene match: 11. CDR3 amino acids: CASEGLAGLVHEQFF. The CDR3 DNA follows: TGTGCCAGCGAAGGACTAGCGGGTCTTGTGCATGAGCAGTTCTTC.

V gene TRBV30 combines with J gene TRBJ1-6; D might be TRBD1 (6 bases). The CDR3 runs 15 residues. Germline V gives CDR1 GTSNPN, CDR2 SVGIG (reference sequence). The V gene lost 0 bases and the J gene lost 0 bases, with 6 bases spanning the gap. The CDR3 DNA is TGTGCCTGGAGTGTAGGGGGCTCCTATAATTCACCCCTCCACTTT. Encoded protein: CAWSVGGSYNSPLHF. Combining the CDR3 with reference TRBV30 and TRBJ1-6 gives the whole variable domain SQTIHQWPATLVQPVGSPLSLECTVEGTSNPNLYWYRQAAGRGLQLLFYSVGIGQISSEVPQNLSASRPQDRQFILSSKKLLLSDSGFYLCAWSVGGSYNSPLHFGNGTRLTVT.

This clonotype showed up just a few times. V gene TRBV29-1 combines with J gene TRBJ2-3; 9 positions match TRBD1. The CDR3 has 15 residues. Germline-derived CDR1 and CDR2 are SQVTM and ANQGSEA. The V gene end was trimmed by 4 bases and the J gene end by 2 bases; junction bases not matched to a gene: 7. This chain's CDR3 is CSVARGTGYTDTQYF. The CDR3 nucleotides are TGCAGCGTTGCACGAGGGACAGGGTACACAGATACGCAGTATTTT.

J is TRBJ2-2 and V is TRBV30; D not certain. V was clipped by 3 bases and J by 2 bases, with 4 bases between them. The CDR3 is made up of 12 amino acids. Per the germline V gene, CDR1 is GTSNPN and CDR2 is SVGIG (reference sequence). The CDR3, as DNA: TGTGCCTGGAGACTCAACACCGGGGAGCTGTTTTTT. Protein: CAWRLNTGELFF.

This clonotype has just a few counts. The DNA for the CDR3 is TGTGCCAGCAGCTTAAGGGGATTAGCGGGAACTAATGAGCAGTTCTTC. Translated: CASSLRGLAGTNEQFF. This chain connects TRBV7-2 to TRBJ2-1; 8 bases align to TRBD2. The V and J ends lost 2 bases and 7 bases, in that order; junction bases with no gene match: 10. CDR1 and CDR2 from the germline V gene are SGHTA and FQGNSA. This CDR3 region has 16 residues.

This clonotype was seen a handful of times. V gene TRBV15 combines with J gene TRBJ2-7, with D possibly being TRBD1 (6 bases). The CDR3 has 14 amino acids. V was shortened by 0 bases and J by 2 bases, with 8 bases between the two germline ends. Germline-derived CDR1 and CDR2 are LNHNV and YYDKDF (reference sequence). The CDR3 region is CATSRDQGPYEQYF. The CDR3 DNA reads as TGTGCCACCAGCAGAGATCAGGGGCCCTACGAGCAGTACTTC.

The rearrangement uses TRBV9 and TRBJ2-7, with TRBD2 identical over 8 bases. The CDR3 sequence is 14 residues long. The V gene's germline CDR1 is SGDLS and CDR2 YYNGEE. V lost 5 bases, J lost 3 bases, and 7 bases stayed unmatched. CDR3 nucleotides: TGTGCCAGCAGTGCAACCGGGACTAGCTACGAGCAGTACTTC. Protein sequence: CASSATGTSYEQYF. The variable domain in full, completed from reference TRBV9 and TRBJ2-7, reads DSGVTQTPKHLITATGQRVTLRCSPRSGDLSVYWYQQSLDQGLQFLIQYYNGEERAKGNILERFSAQQFPDLHSELNLSSLELGDSALYFCASSATGTSYEQYFGPGTRLTVT.

This clonotype was counted between two and nine times. V and J are TRBV18 and TRBJ1-1; D gene unclear. Germline lookup yields CDR1 KGHSH and CDR2 LQKENI. Trimming shortened V by 8 bases and J by 3 bases, and 16 bases separated the two germline ends. The CDR3 runs to 14 residues. The CDR3 coding sequence is TGTGCCAGCCGTCCTGCCAGGAGGGACACTGAAGCTTTCTTT. It is translated as CASRPARRDTEAFF.

In its sample, this clonotype was seen a few times. V usage is TRBV30 and J usage is TRBJ2-7; D may match TRBD1 or TRBD2 (5 bases each). The germline V gene encodes CDR1 GTSNPN and CDR2 SVGIG (reference sequence). The CDR3 loop spans 14 amino acids. V was trimmed by 8 bases and J by 3 bases, leaving 20 bases between them. CDR3 coding DNA: TGTGCCGGACGAGCCTCGGGACCCTACTACGAGCAGTACTTC. Its translation: CAGRASGPYYEQYF.

In this sample, this clonotype turned up a few times. V gene TRBV2 combines with J gene TRBJ2-7; 12 bases align to TRBD2. The CDR3 has 14 residues. J lost 7 bases, V lost 5 bases, and 6 bases had no gene match. The germline V gene has CDR1 SNHLY and CDR2 FYNNEI. The CDR3 is CASSPSGGAREQYF. The CDR3 DNA reads TGTGCCAGCAGTCCTAGCGGGGGGGCACGAGAGCAGTACTTC. The full variable domain, completed using reference TRBV2 and TRBJ2-7, is EPEVTQTPSHQVTQMGQEVILRCVPISNHLYFYWYRQILGQKVEFLVSFYNNEISEKSEIFDDQFSVERPDGSNFTLKIRSTKLEDSAMYFCASSPSGGAREQYFGPGTRLTVT.

In its sample, this clonotype was seen a few times. The chain recombines TRBV25-1 with TRBJ1-5; no firm D call. The CDR3 spans 12 residues. The germline V gene has CDR1 MGHDK and CDR2 SYGVNS. V dropped 4 bases and J dropped 4 bases, with 5 bases sitting between them. The CDR3 here is CASSGPNQPQHF. In DNA, the CDR3 is TGTGCCAGCAGTGGCCCTAATCAGCCCCAGCATTTT.

Note on this clonotype: This may be a read error, as it is one base from a much larger clone. This sequence joins TRBV10-3 and TRBJ2-5, with 10 bases that match TRBD2. Germline assignment: CDR1 ENHRY and CDR2 SYGVKD. The CDR3 is 16 amino acids. This CDR3 is CDISDDIAGGQETQYF. The CDR3 bases are TGTGACATCAGTGACGACATAGCGGGGGGACAAGAGACCCAGTACTTC.

The V gene is TRBV7-9, the J gene TRBJ2-5; 10 bases are a match to TRBD1. V trimming: 10 bases; J trimming: 4 bases; junction bases outside the gene matches: 6. The CDR3 runs 13 residues. Germline loops: CDR1 SEHNR, CDR2 FQNEAQ (reference sequence). This CDR3 reads CATRQGAVETQYF. In DNA, the CDR3 is TGTGCCACCAGACAGGGGGCCGTAGAGACCCAGTACTTC.